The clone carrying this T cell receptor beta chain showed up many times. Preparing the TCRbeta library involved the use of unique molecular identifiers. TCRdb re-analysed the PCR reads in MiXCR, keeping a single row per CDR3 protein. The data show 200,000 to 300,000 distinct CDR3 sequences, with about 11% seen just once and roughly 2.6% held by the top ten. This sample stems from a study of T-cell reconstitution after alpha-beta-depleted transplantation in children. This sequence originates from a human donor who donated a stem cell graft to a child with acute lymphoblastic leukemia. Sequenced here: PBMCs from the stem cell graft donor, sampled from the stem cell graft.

CDR3 bases: TGTGCCAGCAGTGAAGGGGCCCGGACAGGGAATGAAAAACTGTTTTTT. Amino acid sequence: CASSEGARTGNEKLFF. The chain is built from TRBV6-1 and TRBJ1-4; 8 bases line up with TRBD1. The trim removed 1 base at V and 5 bases at J, leaving 6 bases unmatched. Germline loops: CDR1 MNHNS, CDR2 SASEGT. This CDR3 is 16 amino acids long.